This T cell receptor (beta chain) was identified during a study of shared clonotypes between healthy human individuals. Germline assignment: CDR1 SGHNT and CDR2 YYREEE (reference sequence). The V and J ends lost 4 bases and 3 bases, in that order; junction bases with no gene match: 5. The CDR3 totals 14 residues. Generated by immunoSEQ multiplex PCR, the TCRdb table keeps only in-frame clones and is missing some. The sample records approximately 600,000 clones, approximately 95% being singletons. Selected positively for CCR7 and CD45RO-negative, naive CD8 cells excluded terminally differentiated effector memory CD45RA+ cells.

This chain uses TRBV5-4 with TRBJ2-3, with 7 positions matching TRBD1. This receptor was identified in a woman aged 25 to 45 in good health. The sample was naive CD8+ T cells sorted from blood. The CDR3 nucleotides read TGTGCCAGCAGCGCTGGACAGGATACAGATACGCAGTATTTT. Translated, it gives CASSAGQDTDTQYF.